This TCR beta chain derives from a study of blood T cells in healthy people across ages. The germline V gene has CDR1 KGHDR and CDR2 SFDVKD. This CDR3 is built from 17 residues. J was trimmed by 0 bases and V by 1 base; bases with no gene match: 7. The authors ran a second PCR of about 6 to 11 cycles using a sample-barcoded 5' primer and a J-beta primer mix. Template switching added a 12-random-nucleotide identifier to every cDNA molecule. One entry per CDR3 protein results from TCRdb running MiXCR on the 5' RACE reads. Seen here are hundreds of thousands of distinct CDR3 sequences, approximately 43% observed once, and the top ten hold under 25%.

The rearrangement uses TRBV24-1 and TRBJ2-5, with 7 bases that match TRBD2. The TCR originated in a woman aged 55-69 years in good health. The sample taken for sequencing was blood. In DNA form, the CDR3 reads TGTGCCACCAGTGATTTTGTTAGCGGGTCGTACCAAGAGACCCAGTACTTC. As protein: CATSDFVSGSYQETQYF.